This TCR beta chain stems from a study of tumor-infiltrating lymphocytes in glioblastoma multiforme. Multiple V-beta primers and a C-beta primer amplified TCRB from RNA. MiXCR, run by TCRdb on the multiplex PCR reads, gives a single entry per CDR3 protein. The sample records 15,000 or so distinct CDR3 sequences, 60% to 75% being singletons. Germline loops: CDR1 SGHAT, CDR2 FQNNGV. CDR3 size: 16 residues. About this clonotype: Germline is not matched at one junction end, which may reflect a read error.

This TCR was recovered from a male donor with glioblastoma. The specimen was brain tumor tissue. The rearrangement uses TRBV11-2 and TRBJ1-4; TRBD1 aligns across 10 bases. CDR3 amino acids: CATSLRGTGEFEKLFF. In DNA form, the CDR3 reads TGTGCCACCAGCTTGCGCGGGACAGGGGAGTTTGAAAAACTGTTTTTT.